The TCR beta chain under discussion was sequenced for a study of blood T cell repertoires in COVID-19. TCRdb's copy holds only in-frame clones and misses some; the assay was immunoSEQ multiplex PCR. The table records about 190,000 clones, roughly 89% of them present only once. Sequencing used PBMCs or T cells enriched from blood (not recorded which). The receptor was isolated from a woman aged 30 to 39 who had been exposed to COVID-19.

The CDR3 DNA reads as TGTGCCAGTAGAAGGGACAGTTTAAACACTGAAGCTTTCTTT. Residues: CASRRDSLNTEAFF. The rearrangement joins TRBV19 to TRBJ1-1, with 7 bases lining up with TRBD1. The ends lost 6 bases at V and 2 bases at J; junction bases unmatched: 6. CDR3 size: 14 residues. CDR1 LNHDA and CDR2 SQIVND come from the germline V gene (reference sequence).